This T cell receptor (beta chain) came from a study of technical replicates of blood from several donors. This table comes from immunoSEQ multiplex PCR, and its TCRdb copy is limited to in-frame clones, with some not included. The table has roughly 60,000 clones, 86% seen once. This sequence originates from a human donor in good health. Some clones in this sample may be carry-over from other donors' samples. The specimen sequenced was PBMCs.

CDR3 bases: TGTGCCAGCAGAGAGACAGAGAGCAATTCACCCCTCCACTTT. Translation: CASRETESNSPLHF. This chain connects TRBV2 to TRBJ1-6, with D perhaps TRBD1 (5 bases). Germline V gene sequence: CDR1 SNHLY, CDR2 FYNNEI. This CDR3 contains 14 residues. V lost 6 bases, J lost 7 bases, and 13 bases lay in between. The full variable domain, with the rest looked up from reference TRBV2 and TRBJ1-6, is EPEVTQTPSHQVTQMGQEVILRCVPISNHLYFYWYRQILGQKVEFLVSFYNNEISEKSEIFDDQFSVERPDGSNFTLKIRSTKLEDSAMYFCASRETESNSPLHFGNGTRLTVT.